The rows below give T cell receptor beta chains drawn from one sample of a study of blood T cell repertoires in COVID-19. The data were produced by immunoSEQ multiplex PCR, yet TCRdb's version contains in-frame clones alone and is incomplete. The sample gives fewer than 150,000 clones, about 91% of which show up once; about 28% is in the top ten. Sequenced material: peripheral blood. The origin of the receptors is a human donor in a cohort sampled during active COVID-19. Both conserved end residues are part of each CDR3. The D gene is left open where the match is weak. Clone size appears in some rows only: once, few, many, or a class for an expanded clone.

V gene	D gene	CDR3 length	J gene	clone size	CDR3 protein	CDR3 DNA
TRBV3-1/TRBV3-2	.	18	TRBJ1-6	.	CASSQDTGPISPDSPLHF	TGTGCCAGCAGCCAAGATACAGGACCCATTTCCCCCGATTCACCCCTCCACTTT
TRBV7-2	.	17	TRBJ1-6	.	CASSLERGGRVGSPLHF	TGTGCCAGCAGCTTAGAGAGGGGGGGCAGGGTAGGTTCACCCCTCCACTTT
TRBV10-3	TRBD1	12	TRBJ2-5	.	CAIGQGVETQYF	TGTGCCATCGGACAGGGTGTGGAGACCCAGTACTTC
TRBV9	.	15	TRBJ2-2	.	CASSTSTGISGELFF	TGTGCCAGCAGCACCTCAACAGGGATTTCCGGGGAGCTGTTTTTT
TRBV6-6	.	13	TRBJ2-7	few	CASSFRLGHEQYF	TGTGCCAGCAGTTTCCGCCTTGGCCACGAGCAGTACTTC
TRBV11-1	.	14	TRBJ2-1	.	CASSLQEVQNEQFF	TGTGCCAGCAGCTTACAGGAAGTACAGAATGAGCAGTTCTTC
TRBV5-4	TRBD2	17	TRBJ2-3	.	CASSAGLAGRRSDTQYF	TGTGCCAGCAGCGCGGGACTAGCGGGGAGGAGGTCAGATACGCAGTATTTT
TRBV27	.	16	TRBJ2-7	.	CASSSKPHGGPYEQYF	TGTGCCAGCAGTTCTAAACCGCACGGGGGGCCCTACGAGCAGTACTTC
TRBV3-1/TRBV3-2	.	12	TRBJ2-7	.	CASSPSSYEQYF	TGTGCCAGCAGCCCTTCGTCCTACGAGCAGTACTTC
TRBV19	.	14	TRBJ2-1	.	CASSSGGFGNEQFF	TGTGCCAGTAGCTCAGGGGGGTTCGGCAATGAGCAGTTCTTC
TRBV3-1/TRBV3-2	.	14	TRBJ2-7	.	CASSQDGAIYEQYF	TGTGCCAGCAGCCAAGATGGGGCCATTTACGAGCAGTACTTC
TRBV3-1/TRBV3-2	.	12	TRBJ2-7	few	CASSQVPYEQYF	TGTGCCAGCAGCCAAGTCCCATACGAGCAGTACTTC
TRBV9	.	15	TRBJ2-1	.	CASSVGVQAGDEQFF	TGTGCCAGCAGCGTAGGTGTTCAGGCCGGGGATGAGCAGTTCTTC
TRBV5-5	.	11	TRBJ2-1	.	CASSQSSEQFF	TGTGCCAGCAGCCAATCGAGTGAGCAGTTCTTC
TRBV7-9	.	14	TRBJ2-7	.	CASSFTGTLREQYF	TGTGCCAGCAGCTTCACCGGGACTCTACGAGAGCAGTACTTC
TRBV9	TRBD2	16	TRBJ2-1	once	CASSSSGGFAYNEQFF	TGTGCCAGCAGCTCTAGCGGGGGCTTCGCCTACAATGAGCAGTTCTTC
TRBV5-8	.	17	TRBJ2-3	.	CASSWMFLARGADTQYF	TGTGCCAGCAGCTGGATGTTCCTAGCTAGAGGTGCAGATACGCAGTATTTT
TRBV4-3	.	14	TRBJ2-3	.	CASSLRSTGDTQYF	TGCGCCAGCAGCCTAAGGAGCACCGGAGATACGCAGTATTTT
TRBV12-5	.	15	TRBJ1-5	.	CASGLRRGDSQPQHF	TGTGCTAGTGGTTTGCGTAGGGGTGATAGTCAGCCCCAGCATTTT
TRBV4-2	TRBD1	17	TRBJ2-6	.	CASSPDRLTSGANVLTF	TGTGCCAGCAGCCCGGACAGGCTGACCTCTGGGGCCAACGTCCTGACTTTC
TRBV11-2	TRBD2	19	TRBJ2-3	.	CASSLDPGLAGSSTDTQYF	TGTGCCAGCAGCTTAGATCCGGGACTAGCGGGGTCTAGCACAGATACGCAGTATTTT
TRBV3-1/TRBV3-2	.	15	TRBJ1-1	.	CASSQEISGDTEAFF	TGTGCCAGCAGCCAAGAAATCTCAGGGGACACTGAAGCTTTCTTT
TRBV5-1	TRBD1	14	TRBJ1-4	.	CASSLQGRGEKLFF	TGCGCCAGCAGCTTACAGGGGCGCGGGGAAAAACTGTTTTTT
TRBV5-5	.	13	TRBJ2-5	few	CASSLASTETQYF	TGTGCCAGCAGCTTGGCAAGCACAGAGACCCAGTACTTC
TRBV7-9	TRBD1	15	TRBJ1-3	few	CASRPGTGVGNTIYF	TGTGCCAGCAGACCCGGGACAGGGGTCGGAAACACCATATATTTT
TRBV13	TRBD2	15	TRBJ2-5	.	CASSLTGTKGETQYF	TGTGCCAGCAGCTTAACCGGGACTAAAGGGGAGACCCAGTACTTC
TRBV6-1	.	13	TRBJ2-1	.	CASSEHRESEQFF	TGTGCCAGCAGTGAACACAGGGAAAGTGAGCAGTTCTTC
TRBV10-3	TRBD2	17	TRBJ2-3	.	CAISEISLAGGRDTQYF	TGTGCCATCAGTGAGATCTCCCTCGCGGGGGGCAGGGATACGCAGTATTTT
TRBV5-1	.	15	TRBJ1-1	.	CASSLEPRMNTEAFF	TGCGCCAGCAGCTTGGAACCGCGAATGAACACTGAAGCTTTCTTT
TRBV4-2	TRBD1	19	TRBJ2-5	.	CASSQDGPPGQGASETQYF	TGTGCCAGCAGCCAAGATGGGCCTCCGGGACAGGGGGCTTCAGAGACCCAGTACTTC
TRBV6-5	TRBD1	13	TRBJ2-7	once	CASSLQGGYEQYF	TGTGCCAGCAGTCTACAGGGGGGTTACGAGCAGTACTTC
TRBV18	TRBD1	16	TRBJ1-1	once	CASRTGTGGAGTEAFF	TGTGCCAGCCGCACCGGGACAGGGGGAGCCGGCACTGAAGCTTTCTTT
TRBV6-5	.	14	TRBJ2-7	.	CASRRDTYSYEQYF	TGTGCCAGCAGGAGGGACACTTATTCCTACGAGCAGTACTTC
TRBV6-4	.	15	TRBJ2-1	.	CASSDWGTPGNEQFF	TGTGCCAGCAGTGACTGGGGGACTCCTGGGAATGAGCAGTTCTTC
TRBV10-3	TRBD1	13	TRBJ1-2	.	CAINQGQPYGYTF	TGTGCCATCAACCAGGGACAGCCCTATGGCTACACCTTC
TRBV16	.	15	TRBJ1-3	.	CASSQNRNSGNTIYF	TGTGCCAGCAGCCAAAACAGGAACTCTGGAAACACCATATATTTT
TRBV3-1/TRBV3-2	.	18	TRBJ2-6	.	CASSQVLGSLSGANVLTF	TGTGCCAGCAGCCAAGTGTTGGGCTCTCTTTCTGGGGCCAACGTCCTGACTTTC
TRBV27	.	12	TRBJ2-7	.	CASRTGQYEQYF	TGTGCCAGCCGTACAGGACAGTACGAGCAGTACTTC
TRBV5-6	.	13	TRBJ1-6	.	CASSLGRVSPLHF	TGTGCCAGCAGCTTAGGGAGGGTCTCACCCCTCCACTTT
TRBV21-1	.	18	TRBJ1-4	.	CASSKGTPRGAEEEKLFF	TGTGCCAGCAGCAAAGGAACCCCTCGGGGAGCGGAGGAAGAAAAACTGTTTTTT
TRBV27	.	13	TRBJ2-2	.	CASSLGRSGELFF	TGTGCCAGCAGTTTAGGCCGGAGCGGGGAGCTGTTTTTT
TRBV5-1	.	14	TRBJ2-5	once	CASSLGELRETQYF	TGCGCCAGCAGCTTGGGAGAGCTGAGGGAGACCCAGTACTTC
TRBV19	.	17	TRBJ1-3	.	CASSMGPGTSSGNTIYF	TGTGCCAGTAGTATGGGACCCGGGACAAGCTCTGGAAACACCATATATTTT
TRBV13	.	14	TRBJ1-2	.	CASSLTVWDNGYTF	TGTGCCAGCAGCTTAACCGTGTGGGACAATGGCTACACCTTC
TRBV9	TRBD2	15	TRBJ2-5	.	CASSGGLAGWETQYF	TGTGCCAGCAGCGGAGGACTAGCGGGGTGGGAGACCCAGTACTTC
TRBV11-1	TRBD1	15	TRBJ1-4	.	CASSNNRGQNEKLFF	TGTGCCAGCAGCAACAACAGGGGGCAAAATGAAAAACTGTTTTTT
TRBV27	TRBD1	14	TRBJ1-6	.	CASSSRDRGRPLHF	TGTGCCAGCAGTTCCCGGGACAGGGGCAGGCCCCTCCACTTT
TRBV5-4	.	13	TRBJ1-2	.	CASSLGTESGYTF	TGTGCCAGCAGCTTGGGGACAGAGTCTGGCTACACCTTC
TRBV7-6	TRBD2	14	TRBJ2-7	once	CASSSGTSEDEQYF	TGTGCCAGCAGCTCCGGGACTAGCGAGGACGAGCAGTACTTC